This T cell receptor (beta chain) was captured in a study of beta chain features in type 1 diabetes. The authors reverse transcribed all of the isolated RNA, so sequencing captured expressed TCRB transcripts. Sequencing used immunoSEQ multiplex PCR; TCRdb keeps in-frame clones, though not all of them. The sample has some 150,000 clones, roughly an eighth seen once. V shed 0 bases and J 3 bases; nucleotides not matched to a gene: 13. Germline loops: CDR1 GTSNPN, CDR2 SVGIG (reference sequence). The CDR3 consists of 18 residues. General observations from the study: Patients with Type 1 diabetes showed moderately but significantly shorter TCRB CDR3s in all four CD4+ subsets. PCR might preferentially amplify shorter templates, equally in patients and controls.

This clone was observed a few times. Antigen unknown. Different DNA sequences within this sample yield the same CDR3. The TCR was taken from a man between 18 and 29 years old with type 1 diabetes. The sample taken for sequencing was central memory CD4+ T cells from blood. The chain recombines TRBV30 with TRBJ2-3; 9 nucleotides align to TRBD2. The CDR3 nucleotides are TGTGCCTGGAGTGTACTCGGGGGTGGCGGGGGGGCAACAGATACGCAGTATTTT. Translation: CAWSVLGGGGGATDTQYF.